The 5 T cell receptor beta chains in this list originate from one sample, sequenced in a study of T-cell memory formation after mild COVID-19. TCRdb redid the calling of the 5' RACE reads with MiXCR, one entry per CDR3 protein. The data contain 550,000 to 600,000 distinct CDR3 sequences, about 18% of them singletons. Sequenced: PBMCs or a T cell subset sorted from them (not recorded which). The receptors were sampled from an adult woman who had mild COVID-19 (a few samples of this study predate the infection). Cell type and time point are not known.

This sequence joins TRBV7-8 and TRBJ2-1, with TRBD2 matching over 8 bases. The germline V gene has CDR1 SGHVS and CDR2 FQNEAQ. V trimming: 1 base; J trimming: 8 bases; junction bases outside the gene matches: 10. The CDR3 runs 16 residues. For the CDR3, the DNA is TGTGCCAGCAGCTTAGGGCAAGGGACTAGGGTATATGAGCAGTTCTTC. Translated: CASSLGQGTRVYEQFF.

The chain couples TRBV19 to TRBJ1-1, with 10 bases fitting TRBD1. The CDR3 is made up of 20 amino acids. Trimming cost V 2 bases and J 0 bases; bases outside gene matches: 15. CDR1 is LNHDA and CDR2 is SQIVND in the germline V gene (reference sequence). The chain's CDR3 is CASSIRTGDRGFHMNTEAFF. CDR3 DNA: TGTGCCAGTAGTATACGTACAGGGGACAGGGGCTTCCACATGAACACTGAAGCTTTCTTT.

V gene TRBV12-3 or TRBV12-4 combines with J gene TRBJ1-5; D not certain. The V gene lost 3 bases and the J gene lost 8 bases, with 14 bases spanning the gap. The CDR3 has 14 amino acids. The CDR3 region has the DNA TGTGCCAGCAGTTTTAACGGGAATCGGGAGCCCCAGCATTTT. Its protein is CASSFNGNREPQHF.

The chain links TRBV27 to TRBJ2-7; 8 nucleotides line up with TRBD1. Germline lookup yields CDR1 MNHEY and CDR2 SMNVEV (reference sequence). This CDR3 is built from 15 residues. With V trimmed by 0 bases and J by 3 bases, 4 bases remained unmatched. CDR3 coding DNA: TGTGCCAGCAGTTTATCGGGGACAGGTAACTACGAGCAGTACTTC. Translated, it gives CASSLSGTGNYEQYF.

The CDR3 sequence: CASRPGRGSSTDTQYF. As DNA, the CDR3 is TGTGCCAGCCGACCCGGGCGGGGCTCTAGCACAGATACGCAGTATTTT. The rearrangement links TRBV6-2 or TRBV6-3 to TRBJ2-3, with a tentative D call TRBD2 (6 bases). With 8 bases removed from V and 0 bases from J, the gap between germline ends came to 18 bases. Germline V gives CDR1 MNHEY, CDR2 SVGEGT. This CDR3 contains 16 residues.